This TCR beta chain is from a study of radiotherapy plus CTLA-4 blockade in lung cancer. Study information: For about 18% of patients, objective responses occurred, and 30% to 35% had disease control.

This CDR3 has 12 amino acids. Looked up from germline, CDR1 is SNHLY and CDR2 is FYNNEI. Trimming shortened V by 7 bases and J by 7 bases, and 11 bases separated the two germline ends. Produced via immunoSEQ multiplex PCR; TCRdb's table is partial and in-frame only. This sample carries 60,000 to 70,000 clones, 65% to 80% of them seen once, and the ten largest clones take more than 8.5%. The clonotype was recovered from a human donor with non-small cell lung cancer who had a complete response to radiotherapy plus ipilimumab. The sequenced sample was peripheral blood, obtained from a patient treated with radiotherapy plus ipilimumab. The rearrangement uses TRBV2 and TRBJ1-5; D is ambiguous. The CDR3 bases are TGTGCCAGCAACCAGGAACTCCAGCCCCAGCATTTT. Translating gives CASNQELQPQHF.